Presented here are 5 T cell receptor beta chains from one specimen sequenced in a study of OX40 agonist ivuxolimab in advanced cancers. Library method: the immunoSEQ multiplex PCR assay. Drawn from immuneACCESS, this table holds only the in-frame rearrangements with V and J called that TCRdb kept. Clones are partly lost; checked studies trace under half to an unresolved V gene and leave the rest unexplained. In this sample the table shows 60,000 to 80,000 clones, 79% of which occur a single time. Jointly, the top ten make up roughly 10% of the sample. Sample: CD4+ or CD8+ T cells sorted from blood, taken in a trial of the OX40 agonist ivuxolimab. These receptors all come from an adult with an advanced solid tumor such as melanoma, head and neck, liver or kidney cancer.

The chain carries TRBV7-8 and TRBJ2-1; D unresolved. Germline CDR1 is SGHVS and CDR2 is FQNEAQ. V was cut by 0 bases and J by 5 bases, with 8 bases left in between. CDR3 length: 14 amino acids. The CDR3 reads CASSLAARDNEQFF. The CDR3 DNA sequence: TGTGCCAGCAGCTTAGCAGCTAGGGACAATGAGCAGTTCTTC.

This clone was seen a single time. J is TRBJ2-1 and V is TRBV18, with TRBD1 matching over 8 bases. The CDR3 is 15 amino acids. V lost 4 bases, J lost 5 bases, and 7 bases stayed unmatched. Germline V gene data show CDR1 as KGHSH and CDR2 as LQKENI. CDR3 in amino acids: CASSRPGQVNNEQFF. CDR3 sequence (DNA): TGTGCCAGCTCACGTCCGGGACAGGTTAACAATGAGCAGTTCTTC. The full variable domain, completed using reference TRBV18 and TRBJ2-1, is NAGVMQNPRHLVRRRGQEARLRCSPMKGHSHVYWYRQLPEEGLKFMVYLQKENIIDESGMPKERFSAEFPKEGPSILRIQQVVRGDSAAYFCASSRPGQVNNEQFFGPGTRLTVL.

This rearrangement joins TRBV7-2 to TRBJ1-2, with a tentative D call TRBD1 (6 bases). Germline CDR1 reads SGHTA; CDR2 reads FQGNSA. The CDR3 has 14 amino acids. V shed 5 bases and J shed 8 bases, with 18 bases lying between them. The CDR3 loop reads CASSRGMGAGGYTF. The CDR3 DNA is TGTGCCAGCAGCAGGGGAATGGGGGCAGGAGGCTACACCTTC. Full variable domain (remainder filled in from reference TRBV7-2 and TRBJ1-2): GAGVSQSPSNKVTEKGKDVELRCDPISGHTALYWYRQSLGQGLEFLIYFQGNSAPDKSGLPSDRFSAERTGGSVSTLTIQRTQQEDSAVYLCASSRGMGAGGYTFGSGTRLTVV.

V is TRBV9 and J is TRBJ1-2; TRBD1 might be the D (5 bases). The CDR3 length is 14 residues. CDR1 is SGDLS and CDR2 is YYNGEE in the germline V gene. V dropped 0 bases and J dropped 1 base, with 7 bases sitting between them. This CDR3 is CASSVDGGNYGYTF. The CDR3, as DNA: TGTGCCAGCAGCGTAGATGGGGGTAACTATGGCTACACCTTC. The whole variable domain, filled in from reference TRBV9 and TRBJ1-2, reads DSGVTQTPKHLITATGQRVTLRCSPRSGDLSVYWYQQSLDQGLQFLIQYYNGEERAKGNILERFSAQQFPDLHSELNLSSLELGDSALYFCASSVDGGNYGYTFGSGTRLTVV.

The genes are TRBV5-8 and TRBJ2-3, with D perhaps TRBD1 (6 bases). Deletions cut 1 base from V and 2 bases from J, with 8 bases between. Germline V gives CDR1 SGHTS, CDR2 YDEGEE. The CDR3 is 14 residues long. DNA for the CDR3: TGTGCCAGCAGCTTGAGGACAGACACAGATACGCAGTATTTT. It specifies CASSLRTDTDTQYF.